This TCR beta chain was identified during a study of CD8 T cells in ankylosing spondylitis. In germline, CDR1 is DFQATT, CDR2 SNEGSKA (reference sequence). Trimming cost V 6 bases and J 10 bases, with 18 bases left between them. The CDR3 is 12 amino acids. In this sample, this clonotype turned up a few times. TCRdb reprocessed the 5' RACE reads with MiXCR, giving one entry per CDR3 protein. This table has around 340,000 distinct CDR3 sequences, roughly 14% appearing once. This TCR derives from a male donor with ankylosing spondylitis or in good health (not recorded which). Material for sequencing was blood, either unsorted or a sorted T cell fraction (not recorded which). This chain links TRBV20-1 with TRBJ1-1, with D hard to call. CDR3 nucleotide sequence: TGCAGTGCAACCGACCCCGGGCGGGCAGCTTTCTTT. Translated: CSATDPGRAAFF.